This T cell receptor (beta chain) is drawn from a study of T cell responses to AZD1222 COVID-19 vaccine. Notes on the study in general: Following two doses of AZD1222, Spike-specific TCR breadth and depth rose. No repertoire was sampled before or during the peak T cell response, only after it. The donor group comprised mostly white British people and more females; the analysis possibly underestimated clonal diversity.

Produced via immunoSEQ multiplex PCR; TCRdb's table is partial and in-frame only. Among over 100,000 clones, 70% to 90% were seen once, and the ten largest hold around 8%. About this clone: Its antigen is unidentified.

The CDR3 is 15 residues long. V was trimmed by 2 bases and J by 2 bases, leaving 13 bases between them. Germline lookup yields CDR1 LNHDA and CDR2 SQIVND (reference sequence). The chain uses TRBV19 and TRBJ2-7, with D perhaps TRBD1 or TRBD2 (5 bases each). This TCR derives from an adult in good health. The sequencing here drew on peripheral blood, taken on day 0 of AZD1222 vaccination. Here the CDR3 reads CASSIRPGPTYEQYF. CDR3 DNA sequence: TGTGCCAGTAGTATAAGACCGGGACCGACCTACGAGCAGTACTTC.